These 23 T cell receptor beta chains share one sample of origin, sequenced in a study of blood T cells in healthy people across ages. A sample-barcoded 5' primer and a J-beta primer mix were used in a second PCR of roughly 7 to 12 cycles. Using its own MiXCR run on the 5' RACE reads, TCRdb lists one record per CDR3 protein. This sample yields 550,000 to 800,000 distinct CDR3 sequences, of which roughly 21% are seen a single time; more than 3% belongs to the top ten. The sequenced material came from blood. These receptors came from a man between 65 and 80 years old in good health.

The V gene is TRBV4-1, the J gene TRBJ2-3; 10 bases map to TRBD2. V trimming: 3 bases; J trimming: 5 bases; junction bases outside the gene matches: 11. Germline CDR1 MGHRA, CDR2 YSYEKL. The CDR3 contains 17 residues. CDR3 coding DNA: TGCGCCAGCAGCCAGGATGTGACTAGCGGGTTTAGAGATACGCAGTATTTT. Protein product: CASSQDVTSGFRDTQYF.

The chain carries TRBV12-3 or TRBV12-4 and TRBJ2-1; a possible D gene is TRBD2 (6 bases). The CDR3 is 15 amino acids. V was pared by 3 bases and J by 4 bases, with 13 bases between. The CDR3 region has the DNA TGTGCCAGCAGTTTCCGACTAGTCCCTTACAATGAGCAGTTCTTC. Encoded protein: CASSFRLVPYNEQFF.

In the case of this clonotype: A junction end diverges from the germline sequence, so it may reflect a read error. The chain has TRBV7-3 and TRBJ2-5, with 11 bases matching TRBD2. The CDR3 extends over 15 amino acids. CDR1 and CDR2 from the germline V gene are SGHTA and FQGTGA. This CDR3 is CASSLIAGGAQEVFF. The CDR3 DNA follows: TGTGCCAGCAGCCTCATAGCGGGAGGGGCCCAGGAGGTGTTCTTC.

The sample holds one count of this clonotype. A much larger clone differs from this one at a single base, so this may be a read error. The V gene is TRBV5-6, the J gene TRBJ2-5; D is unclear. The V gene's germline CDR1 is SGHDT and CDR2 YYEEEE. The CDR3 loop spans 13 amino acids. The CDR3 loop reads CTSSSWVGETQYF. The DNA of the CDR3 is TGTACCAGCAGTTCCTGGGTTGGGGAGACCCAGTACTTC.

Only a few counts were recorded for this clonotype. The chain combines TRBV12-3 or TRBV12-4 with TRBJ1-5; D gene unclear. The CDR3 consists of 13 residues. Deletions cut 6 bases from V and 6 bases from J, with 12 bases between. The CDR3 bases are TGTGCCAGCAGCTCCACAACGACTCAGCCCCAGCATTTT. It yields the protein CASSSTTTQPQHF.

In this sample, this clonotype turned up many times. The V call is TRBV12-3 or TRBV12-4, the J call TRBJ2-7; possibly TRBD2 for D (6 bases). V lost 0 bases and J 1 base, leaving 7 bases between the germline ends. The CDR3 has 14 amino acids. CDR3 in amino acids: CASSLAGGSYEQYF. The CDR3 nucleotides are TGTGCCAGCAGTTTAGCGGGAGGATCCTACGAGCAGTACTTC.

In its sample, this clonotype was seen many times. The chain joins TRBV5-1 to TRBJ2-5; 9 positions agree with TRBD1. The V and J ends lost 4 bases and 0 bases, in that order; junction bases with no gene match: 4. The CDR3 contains 15 residues. Germline values: CDR1 SGHRS, CDR2 YFSETQ. CDR3: CASSQGTGYQETQYF. CDR3 nucleotide sequence: TGCGCCAGCAGCCAAGGGACAGGGTACCAAGAGACCCAGTACTTC. Full variable domain (outside the CDR3, taken from reference TRBV5-1 and TRBJ2-5): KAGVTQTPRYLIKTRGQQVTLSCSPISGHRSVSWYQQTPGQGLQFLFEYFSETQRNKGNFPGRFSGRQFSNSRSEMNVSTLELGDSALYLCASSQGTGYQETQYFGPGTRLLVL.

A few counts support this clonotype. The chain combines TRBV5-1 with TRBJ2-1, with 12 bases fitting TRBD2. Germline V gene data show CDR1 as SGHRS and CDR2 as YFSETQ. V trimming: 3 bases; J trimming: 8 bases; junction bases outside the gene matches: 12. CDR3 length equals 17 residues. This CDR3 is CASSSRGTSGLTDEQFF. CDR3 bases: TGCGCCAGCAGCTCGAGGGGGACTAGCGGGCTTACGGATGAGCAGTTCTTC.

The J gene is TRBJ2-1, the V gene TRBV20-1; 7 bases align to TRBD2. V lost 5 bases and J lost 4; bases outside the gene matches: 5. The germline gives CDR1 DFQATT, CDR2 SNEGSKA (reference sequence). The CDR3 runs 13 residues. This CDR3 is CSAGGDLYNEQFF. The CDR3 DNA reads TGCAGTGCTGGGGGGGACTTGTACAATGAGCAGTTCTTC.

V gene TRBV29-1 combines with J gene TRBJ2-5, with D uncertain. The CDR3 loop spans 12 amino acids. V dropped 6 bases and J dropped 5 bases, with 13 bases sitting between them. Per the germline V gene, CDR1 is SQVTM and CDR2 is ANQGSEA. CDR3 residues: CSVWTASETQYF. CDR3 coding DNA: TGCAGCGTCTGGACGGCGTCCGAGACCCAGTACTTC.

The chain joins TRBV5-1 to TRBJ1-4; TRBD1 matches 8 bases. V was pared by 4 bases and J by 3 bases, with 8 bases of the junction left unmatched. CDR3 length equals 16 residues. Germline loops: CDR1 SGHRS, CDR2 YFSETQ. This CDR3 is CASSQPGTGSNEKLFF. CDR3 coding DNA: TGCGCCAGCAGCCAACCAGGGACAGGTTCTAATGAAAAACTGTTTTTT.

This chain joins TRBV28 and TRBJ2-3, with TRBD1 identical over 10 bases. The V and J ends lost 7 bases and 3 bases, in that order; junction bases with no gene match: 4. Per germline, CDR1 MDHEN and CDR2 SYDVKM. The CDR3 sequence is 14 residues long. CDR3 residues: CASTRDRGTDTQYF. The CDR3 DNA sequence: TGTGCCAGCACCCGGGACAGGGGTACAGATACGCAGTATTTT.

This clonotype was seen a few times. The chain has TRBV5-1 and TRBJ2-5; D gene uncertain. The CDR3 extends over 13 amino acids. From germline, CDR1 is SGHRS and CDR2 YFSETQ. V was shortened by 4 bases and J by 4 bases, with 11 bases between the two germline ends. This CDR3 reads CASSPTIGETQYF. For the CDR3, the DNA is TGCGCCAGCAGCCCCACTATCGGAGAGACCCAGTACTTC.

In this sample, this clonotype turned up a few times. This chain connects TRBV4-1 to TRBJ2-2; D is undetermined. V lost 5 bases and J 6 bases, leaving 10 bases between the germline ends. Germline V gene lookup returns CDR1 MGHRA and CDR2 YSYEKL. The CDR3 is made up of 13 amino acids. The CDR3 is CASSERVSGELFF. CDR3 in DNA: TGCGCCAGCAGCGAACGGGTTTCCGGGGAGCTGTTTTTT.

V usage is TRBV4-1 and J usage is TRBJ2-5; D unresolved. V lost 0 bases and J lost 4, with 21 bases in between. Germline V gene data show CDR1 as MGHRA and CDR2 as YSYEKL. CDR3 length equals 18 residues. CDR3 in amino acids: CASSQDLNGPEMGETQYF. The DNA for the CDR3 is TGCGCCAGCAGCCAAGATCTCAATGGGCCAGAGATGGGAGAGACCCAGTACTTC.

The chain has TRBV5-1 and TRBJ1-1; 8 positions match TRBD1. This CDR3 comprises 15 residues. Germline lookup yields CDR1 SGHRS and CDR2 YFSETQ. The V and J ends lost 6 bases and 2 bases, in that order; junction bases with no gene match: 9. This CDR3 is CASMTGDELNTEAFF. CDR3 nucleotides: TGCGCCAGCATGACAGGGGATGAGCTTAACACTGAAGCTTTCTTT.

In this sample, this clonotype turned up many times. This chain joins TRBV10-3 and TRBJ2-3; D may match TRBD1 or TRBD2 (5 bases each). CDR3 length: 15 amino acids. Trimming took off 6 bases at V and 2 bases at J, with 15 bases between the two ends. Germline CDR1 and CDR2: ENHRY and SYGVKD. The CDR3 DNA is TGTGCCATCAGGGGACGAGGGTCCAACACAGATACGCAGTATTTT. It codes for CAIRGRGSNTDTQYF.

This clonotype was detected only a few times. J is TRBJ2-3 and V is TRBV5-1; D is unclear. Deletions cut 4 bases from V and 6 bases from J, with 15 bases between. CDR1 is SGHRS and CDR2 is YFSETQ in the germline V gene. The CDR3 is 14 amino acids. CDR3 DNA sequence: TGCGCCAGCAGCGAACACCCAGCGCGGGATACGCAGTATTTT. It encodes CASSEHPARDTQYF.

The rearrangement uses TRBV28 and TRBJ2-7; 8 bases line up with TRBD2. The junction had 6 bases not matched to a gene; V was cut back by 7 bases and J by 1 base. The CDR3 is 14 residues long. CDR1 MDHEN and CDR2 SYDVKM come from the germline V gene. In DNA form, the CDR3 reads TGTGCCAGCACCGGGAGGGGAGATTCCTACGAGCAGTACTTC. The encoded protein is CASTGRGDSYEQYF.

J is TRBJ2-2 and V is TRBV29-1; no reliable D call. The CDR3 extends over 13 amino acids. The germline CDR1 and CDR2 sequences are SQVTM and ANQGSEA. Trimming shortened V by 4 bases and J by 5 bases, and 11 bases separated the two germline ends. The CDR3 nucleotides are TGCAGCGTTGGGCGGCAACCTACCGGGGAGCTGTTTTTT. This translates into CSVGRQPTGELFF.

The chain joins TRBV3-1 to TRBJ1-3; TRBD1 matches 7 bases. This CDR3 is 14 amino acids long. With 8 bases clipped from V and 4 bases from J, the junction kept 8 bases outside the gene matches. Germline CDR1 and CDR2: LGHDT and YNNKEL (reference sequence). The CDR3 nucleotides are TGTGCCAGCGGCGGGAGGGGGCTAGGAAACACCATATATTTT. It translates to CASGGRGLGNTIYF.

This clonotype occurred a few times. The chain carries TRBV6-1 and TRBJ2-1, with 10 bases that match TRBD2. Germline CDR1 MNHNS, CDR2 SASEGT. The trim removed 0 bases at V and 7 bases at J, leaving 6 bases unmatched. This CDR3 contains 16 residues. CDR3 protein: CASSEASSGRWNEQFF. The DNA of the CDR3 is TGTGCCAGCAGTGAAGCGTCTAGCGGGAGATGGAATGAGCAGTTCTTC.

The sample holds a few counts of this clonotype. This chain joins TRBV18 and TRBJ2-7; D not certain. Germline V CDR1 and CDR2: KGHSH, LQKENI. The CDR3 extends over 14 amino acids. The germline V and J ends were trimmed by 2 bases and 1 base, with 9 bases remaining between them. The CDR3 protein is CASSPSHTSYEQYF. Here the CDR3 DNA reads TGTGCCAGCTCACCAAGTCACACATCCTACGAGCAGTACTTC. The entire variable domain, with the rest obtained from reference TRBV18 and TRBJ2-7, is as follows: NAGVMQNPRHLVRRRGQEARLRCSPMKGHSHVYWYRQLPEEGLKFMVYLQKENIIDESGMPKERFSAEFPKEGPSILRIQQVVRGDSAAYFCASSPSHTSYEQYFGPGTRLTVT.